The rows below give T cell receptor beta chains drawn from one sample of a study of early stage breast cancer tumors. Only in-frame clones appear in the TCRdb table, and some are missing; sequencing was by immunoSEQ multiplex PCR. Found here are some 58,000 clones, about three quarters of them singletons; the top ten hold approximately 3.6%. The sequencing sample was made of blood. Receptors originate from a person aged 25 to 40 with breast cancer. Each CDR3 is given with its conserved first and last residue. The D gene is left open where the match is weak. Only some rows state a clone size, as once, few, many or a class for expanded clones.

TRBV5-1	TRBJ2-7	-	-	TGCGCCAGCAGTCCTAAAAACGGACCGTACGAGCAGTACTTC	CASSPKNGPYEQYF
TRBV5-1	TRBJ1-1	once	-	TGCGCCAGCAGCTTAGACGGGGGAGCTGAAGCTTTCTTT	CASSLDGGAEAFF
TRBV7-3	TRBJ2-6	few	TRBD2	TGTGCCAGCAGCAGGACTAGCTCCCGCTCTGGGGCCAACGTCCTGACTTTC	CASSRTSSRSGANVLTF
TRBV6-5	TRBJ2-3	-	-	TGTGCCAGCAGTTATTACAATCTGGGCACAGATACGCAGTATTTT	CASSYYNLGTDTQYF
TRBV5-1	TRBJ1-1	-	-	TGCGCCAGCAGCGAGGGGCAGCTCTCGAACACTGAAGCTTTCTTT	CASSEGQLSNTEAFF
TRBV13	TRBJ1-1	-	TRBD1	TGTGCCAGCAGCGACAGGGGGAACACTGAAGCTTTCTTT	CASSDRGNTEAFF
TRBV11-3	TRBJ2-2	-	-	TGTGCCAGCAGCTGGACGGGAGAAGGGGAGCTGTTTTTT	CASSWTGEGELFF
TRBV7-2	TRBJ2-7	once	TRBD2	TGTGCCAGCAGCATTACCGGGACTACCTCCTACGAGCAGTACTTC	CASSITGTTSYEQYF
TRBV4-3	TRBJ2-6	-	-	TGCGCCAGCAGCCAAGAGGGTGCGAGCTCTGGGGCCAACGTCCTGACTTTC	CASSQEGASSGANVLTF
TRBV9	TRBJ2-1	-	TRBD2	TGTGCCAGCAGCGTAGACTCCGAGCGGGAGATACCCGATGAGCAGTTCTTC	CASSVDSEREIPDEQFF
TRBV19	TRBJ2-3	-	-	TGTGCCAGTAGCCCGGACTTCACAGATACGCAGTATTTT	CASSPDFTDTQYF
TRBV18	TRBJ2-1	-	TRBD2	TGTGCCAGCTCGCCTAGCGGGGGCAATGAGCAGTTCTTC	CASSPSGGNEQFF
TRBV19	TRBJ2-7	-	TRBD2	TGTGCCAGTAGCTCGGGACTACCCTCCTACGAGCAGTACTTC	CASSSGLPSYEQYF
TRBV30	TRBJ2-2	-	-	TGTGCCTGGAAGGCAGGCTCCCACACCGGGGAGCTGTTTTTT	CAWKAGSHTGELFF
TRBV10-1	TRBJ2-7	few	TRBD1	TGCGCCAGCAGTGGACAGGGGCACTACGAGCAGTACTTC	CASSGQGHYEQYF
TRBV6-6	TRBJ2-5	once	-	TGTGCCAGCAGTTACGGCCTGCTTTTAGAGACCCAGTACTTC	CASSYGLLLETQYF
TRBV5-1	TRBJ2-4	-	-	TGCGCCAGCAGCTCAGGACGGGCCCTCGAGGCCAAAAACATTCAGTACTTC	CASSSGRALEAKNIQYF
TRBV7-6	TRBJ2-7	-	-	TGTGCCAGCAGCTTAGAGGGGCCAACCTACGAGCAGTACTTC	CASSLEGPTYEQYF
TRBV11-2	TRBJ2-7	once	TRBD1	TGTGCCAGCAGCCCAGACCGGACAGGGTTCTACGAGCAGTACTTC	CASSPDRTGFYEQYF
TRBV4-3	TRBJ2-2	few	-	TGCGCCAGCAGCCAAGGTCCTGGGGGCGCAATCGGGGAGCTGTTTTTT	CASSQGPGGAIGELFF
TRBV11-2	TRBJ2-7	-	-	TGTGCCAGCAGCCGGACTGCCTACGAGCAGTACTTC	CASSRTAYEQYF
TRBV27	TRBJ2-3	-	TRBD2	TGTGCCAGCAGTACGCTGGATAGCGGGAGGACAGATACGCAGTATTTT	CASSTLDSGRTDTQYF
TRBV5-1	TRBJ2-7	-	-	TGCGCCAGCAGCTCAACGATCTCCTACGAGCAGTACTTC	CASSSTISYEQYF
TRBV11-2	TRBJ2-7	-	-	TGTGCCAGCAGCCCCCCTAGCAGACCTTACTACGAGCAGTACTTC	CASSPPSRPYYEQYF
TRBV11-2	TRBJ2-3	-	TRBD2	TGTGCCAGCAGCTCCGCCGGGACTAGCGGGAGCGTCTCAGATACGCAGTATTTT	CASSSAGTSGSVSDTQYF
TRBV6-1	TRBJ2-7	-	TRBD2	TGTGCCAGCAGAACCGGGACTAGCTACGAGCAGTACTTC	CASRTGTSYEQYF
TRBV11-1	TRBJ2-3	-	TRBD2	TGTGCCACCCAGAGGGCTAGCGGTTACACAGATACGCAGTATTTT	CATQRASGYTDTQYF
TRBV6-5	TRBJ2-3	-	-	TGTGCCAGCAGTCTACAAGGCACAGATACGCAGTATTTT	CASSLQGTDTQYF
TRBV5-1	TRBJ2-1	-	TRBD1	TGCGCCAGCAGCTGGTGGGACAGGGACAACAATGAGCAGTTCTTC	CASSWWDRDNNEQFF
TRBV9	TRBJ2-5	-	-	TGTGCCAGCAGCGTAGGAGTGTACCAAGAGACCCAGTACTTC	CASSVGVYQETQYF
TRBV5-6	TRBJ2-1	-	-	TGTGCCAGCAGCTTGGTACTAGACGATGAGCAGTTCTTC	CASSLVLDDEQFF
TRBV7-8	TRBJ1-6	-	-	TGTGCCAGCAGCTTATTGGAGTCACCCCTCCACTTT	CASSLLESPLHF
TRBV30	TRBJ2-3	-	TRBD2	TGTGCCTTAAGCTTATTGGCGACTAGCGCAAGCACAGATACGCAGTATTTT	CALSLLATSASTDTQYF
TRBV6-5	TRBJ2-5	-	-	TGTGCCAGCAGTTATTCCTTCCGCGAGACCCAGTACTTC	CASSYSFRETQYF
TRBV7-9	TRBJ2-7	-	TRBD2	TGTGCCAGCAGTCGCATAGCGGGAGGTATAGGCGAGCAGTACTTC	CASSRIAGGIGEQYF
TRBV6-5	TRBJ1-3	-	-	TGTGCCAGCAGTTACAGTAACACCATATATTTT	CASSYSNTIYF
TRBV5-1	TRBJ1-2	-	TRBD1	TGCGCCAGCAGCTGGGGGCTGGGGACAGGGATCGGCTACACCTTC	CASSWGLGTGIGYTF
TRBV10-3	TRBJ2-3	-	TRBD2	TGTGCCATCAGATCAGCGGGAGAAGGGGGAGATACGCAGTATTTT	CAIRSAGEGGDTQYF
TRBV30	TRBJ2-5	-	-	TGTGCCTGGAGTAGGGTCGGGGGGCGAGGGGAGACCCAGTACTTC	CAWSRVGGRGETQYF
TRBV19	TRBJ2-7	-	TRBD1	TGTGCCAGTAGCTTCTCCGGGACAGGGGGTTCCTCCTACGAGCAGTACTTC	CASSFSGTGGSSYEQYF
TRBV15	TRBJ1-3	-	-	TGTGCCACCAGCAGAGATGCAGGATCTGGAAACACCATATATTTT	CATSRDAGSGNTIYF
TRBV4-3	TRBJ1-3	-	TRBD1	TGCGCCAGCAGCCCCTATCCGACAGGGGCCGGAAACACCATATATTTT	CASSPYPTGAGNTIYF
TRBV11-2	TRBJ2-7	-	-	TGTGCCAGCACCCTGAGGGGGGAGGTCTGGGAGCAGTACTTC	CASTLRGEVWEQYF
TRBV29-1	TRBJ2-5	-	TRBD2	TGCAGCGTTGACTCTGGCGGGAGGGTGGAGACCCAGTACTTC	CSVDSGGRVETQYF
TRBV5-4	TRBJ2-2	few	TRBD1	TGTGCCAGCAGCCAGACGACAGGGTTCACCGGGGAGCTGTTTTTT	CASSQTTGFTGELFF
TRBV6-4	TRBJ2-1	-	TRBD2	TGTGCCAGCAGTGACAAAGCGGGAGGATACAATGAGCAGTTCTTC	CASSDKAGGYNEQFF
TRBV21-1	TRBJ1-4	-	-	TGTGCCAGCAGCAAAGCGGAGGATGAAAAACTGTTTTTT	CASSKAEDEKLFF
TRBV4-1	TRBJ2-1	medium-sized	TRBD2	TGCGCCAGCAGCCCTCTAGCGGGAGGGCGCTACAATGAGCAGTTCTTC	CASSPLAGGRYNEQFF